These 27 T cell receptor beta chains came from one sample sequenced in a study of T-cell reconstitution after alpha-beta-depleted transplantation in children. TCRbeta library preparation incorporated unique molecular identifiers. Each CDR3 protein is one row after TCRdb ran MiXCR on the PCR reads. This table has a few hundred thousand distinct CDR3 sequences, 9% to 12% appearing once. The starting material was PBMCs from the stem cell graft donor, obtained from the stem cell graft. The receptors shown here come from a human donor who donated a stem cell graft to a child with acute lymphoblastic leukemia.

The genes are TRBV27 and TRBJ2-1; 10 bases map to TRBD1. There are 15 residues in the CDR3. V trimming: 5 bases; J trimming: 9 bases; junction bases outside the gene matches: 10. CDR1 is MNHEY and CDR2 is SMNVEV in the germline V gene (reference sequence). CDR3 nucleotide sequence: TGTGCCAGCAGTCCACGGACAGGGGGAGTGGGTGAGCAGTTCTTC. This encodes CASSPRTGGVGEQFF.

This clonotype occurred a few times. V is TRBV2 and J is TRBJ1-6, with 7 positions matching TRBD1. V shed 4 bases and J 5 bases; nucleotides not matched to a gene: 2. Germline assignment: CDR1 SNHLY and CDR2 FYNNEI. The CDR3 runs 14 residues. CDR3 region: CASSATGDNSPLHF. As DNA, the CDR3 is TGTGCCAGCAGTGCTACAGGGGATAATTCACCCCTCCACTTT.

The chain employs TRBV9 and TRBJ2-1; D may be TRBD1 (5 bases). The length of the CDR3 is 15 residues. V lost 3 bases, J lost 2 bases, and 12 bases lay in between. Germline V CDR1 and CDR2: SGDLS, YYNGEE. In nucleotides, the CDR3 is TGTGCCAGCAGCGCCCCCCCAGGGACCTACAATGAGCAGTTCTTC. Encoded protein: CASSAPPGTYNEQFF.

The chain combines TRBV20-1 with TRBJ2-7, with 7 positions matching TRBD2. Germline lookup yields CDR1 DFQATT and CDR2 SNEGSKA (reference sequence). There are 15 residues in the CDR3. The trim removed 5 bases at V and 0 bases at J, leaving 10 bases unmatched. CDR3 sequence reads: CSAQPLRDYSYEQYF. The CDR3 bases are TGCAGTGCTCAACCACTCCGGGACTACTCCTACGAGCAGTACTTC.

At least ten counts were recorded for this clonotype. J is TRBJ1-1 and V is TRBV5-1, with a weak D call TRBD1 (6 bases). Trimming took 3 bases from V and 1 from J, leaving 7 bases between them. CDR3 length equals 13 residues. Germline V gene lookup returns CDR1 SGHRS and CDR2 YFSETQ. CDR3 nucleotide sequence: TGCGCCAGCAGCTACAGGGAGAACACTGAAGCTTTCTTT. The encoded protein is CASSYRENTEAFF.

This clonotype was seen a few times. V and J are TRBV29-1 and TRBJ2-1; weak D call: TRBD1 (5 bases). The V gene lost 6 bases and the J gene lost 2 bases, with 8 bases spanning the gap. The CDR3 is 12 amino acids. Germline loops: CDR1 SQVTM, CDR2 ANQGSEA. The CDR3, as DNA: TGCAGCGTATTCAGGGCCTACAATGAGCAGTTCTTC. It encodes CSVFRAYNEQFF.

The V gene is TRBV6-1, the J gene TRBJ1-3, with a possible D match to TRBD1 (5 bases). The CDR3 covers 15 residues. V gave up 6 bases and J gave up 0 bases, with 12 bases separating them. In germline, CDR1 is MNHNS, CDR2 SASEGT. In DNA form, the CDR3 reads TGTGCCAGCAGACGCCTTGGGGGCTCTGGAAACACCATATATTTT. Encoded protein: CASRRLGGSGNTIYF.

This clonotype was seen a handful of times. The chain uses TRBV3-1 and TRBJ1-4, with a tentative D call TRBD1 (6 bases). The CDR3 runs 14 residues. Germline CDR1 LGHDT, CDR2 YNNKEL (reference sequence). The ends were cut back, 1 base at V and 8 bases at J, with 11 bases in the middle. The DNA for the CDR3 is TGTGCCAGCAGCCAAGCAGCAGGGGTCGAAAAACTGTTTTTT. Its translation is CASSQAAGVEKLFF.

The J gene is TRBJ2-7, the V gene TRBV7-2; 9 bases agree with TRBD2. From germline, CDR1 is SGHTA and CDR2 FQGNSA. The CDR3 is made up of 15 amino acids. V dropped 5 bases and J dropped 1; count of bases not matched to a gene: 6. The CDR3 sequence is CASSPLAGSSYEQYF. The CDR3 DNA reads as TGTGCCAGCAGCCCACTAGCGGGTTCGTCCTACGAGCAGTACTTC.

This clonotype came up once. This chain connects TRBV6-2 or TRBV6-3 to TRBJ1-5, with 9 bases lining up with TRBD1. The V gene end was trimmed by 1 base and the J gene end by 6 bases; junction bases not matched to a gene: 22. This CDR3 is built from 21 residues. Looked up from germline, CDR1 is MNHEY and CDR2 is SVGEGT. CDR3 coding DNA: TGTGCCAGCAGTTACTACGAATACCGGGACAGGGTGGGGAGTGAATCTCAGCCCCAGCATTTT. Amino acids: CASSYYEYRDRVGSESQPQHF.

There are many counts of this clonotype. This rearrangement joins TRBV29-1 to TRBJ2-3; possibly TRBD2 for D (6 bases). Deletions cut 4 bases from V and 2 bases from J, with 10 bases between. This CDR3 is built from 13 residues. CDR1 and CDR2 from the germline V gene are SQVTM and ANQGSEA. Written as DNA, the CDR3 is TGCAGCGTTGCGGCGGGGCTCACAGATACGCAGTATTTT. Amino acids: CSVAAGLTDTQYF.

This clonotype came up a few times. This chain connects TRBV7-9 to TRBJ2-7, with a possible D match to TRBD2 (6 bases). Trimming shortened V by 5 bases and J by 0 bases, and 11 bases separated the two germline ends. Germline values: CDR1 SEHNR, CDR2 FQNEAQ (reference sequence). The CDR3 runs to 14 residues. The CDR3 here is CASSPPSVSYEQYF. The CDR3 DNA sequence: TGTGCCAGCAGCCCACCTAGCGTCTCCTACGAGCAGTACTTC.

This clonotype was found a few times. The V call is TRBV27, the J call TRBJ2-1, with D tentatively TRBD2 (6 bases). The CDR3 has 14 residues. V lost 4 bases and J 4 bases, leaving 11 bases between the germline ends. Germline values: CDR1 MNHEY, CDR2 SMNVEV (reference sequence). The CDR3 sequence: CASSWASDYNEQFF. The CDR3 DNA reads TGTGCCAGCAGTTGGGCTAGCGATTACAATGAGCAGTTCTTC.

V and J are TRBV10-3 and TRBJ1-4; D remains unclear. V was clipped by 2 bases and J by 5 bases, with 9 bases between them. CDR3 length: 14 amino acids. Germline values: CDR1 ENHRY, CDR2 SYGVKD. Here the CDR3 reads CAISEDRQNEKLFF. The DNA of the CDR3 is TGTGCCATCAGTGAGGACCGCCAGAATGAAAAACTGTTTTTT.

The chain is built from TRBV7-2 and TRBJ2-2; TRBD1 matches 8 bases. Trimming removed 6 bases from V and 6 bases from J; junction bases left unmatched: 12. Germline loops: CDR1 SGHTA, CDR2 FQGNSA. The CDR3 sequence is 16 residues long. This CDR3 reads CASRISPQGVAGELFF. In DNA form, the CDR3 reads TGTGCCAGCAGAATAAGTCCACAGGGGGTCGCCGGGGAGCTGTTTTTT. Using reference TRBV7-2 and TRBJ2-2 for the parts outside the CDR3, the full variable domain is GAGVSQSPSNKVTEKGKDVELRCDPISGHTALYWYRQSLGQGLEFLIYFQGNSAPDKSGLPSDRFSAERTGGSVSTLTIQRTQQEDSAVYLCASRISPQGVAGELFFGEGSRLTVL.

This CDR3 reads CASSFASGSFDEQYF. The CDR3 bases are TGTGCCAGCAGCTTCGCTAGCGGGAGTTTCGACGAGCAGTACTTC. This chain links TRBV7-2 with TRBJ2-7; 10 bases line up with TRBD2. Unmatched junction bases numbered 7, after V lost 3 bases and J lost 5 bases. This CDR3 contains 15 residues. The germline gives CDR1 SGHTA, CDR2 FQGNSA.

The chain is built from TRBV20-1 and TRBJ1-4, with 9 bases identical to TRBD1. The CDR3 has 13 residues. The germline V gene has CDR1 DFQATT and CDR2 SNEGSKA (reference sequence). With V trimmed by 6 bases and J by 8 bases, 7 bases remained unmatched. The CDR3 nucleotides read TGCAGTGCACATACAGGGGGCGACGAAAAACTGTTTTTT. It encodes CSAHTGGDEKLFF.

The rearrangement links TRBV3-1 to TRBJ1-2; no reliable D call. CDR1 LGHDT and CDR2 YNNKEL come from the germline V gene (reference sequence). This CDR3 has 14 residues. Trimming shortened V by 1 base and J by 7 bases, and 13 bases separated the two germline ends. Written as DNA, the CDR3 is TGTGCCAGCAGCCAAGGTGAAAGGTCGGTTGGCTACACCTTC. As protein: CASSQGERSVGYTF.

This clonotype was found a few times. The rearrangement links TRBV6-2 or TRBV6-3 to TRBJ2-7, with a weak D call TRBD1 (6 bases). Trimming cost V 6 bases and J 6 bases, with 18 bases left between them. The CDR3 has 14 residues. Germline V CDR1 and CDR2: MNHEY, SVGEGT. CDR3 DNA sequence: TGTGCCAGCAGCCCCAGCAGGGGTTTCGGCGAGCAGTACTTC. Translation: CASSPSRGFGEQYF.

In this sample, this clonotype turned up a few times. This chain uses TRBV11-1 with TRBJ2-1, with D tentatively TRBD2 (6 bases). Germline V lookup: CDR1 SGHAT, CDR2 FQDESV (reference sequence). V lost 5 bases and J lost 0, with 11 bases in between. This CDR3 is 15 amino acids long. The CDR3 reads CASSNRDFSYNEQFF. The CDR3 nucleotides are TGTGCCAGCAGCAACCGGGACTTCTCCTACAATGAGCAGTTCTTC.

This clonotype was seen more than once but under ten times. The V and J genes are TRBV9 and TRBJ2-3; D is perhaps TRBD1 (5 bases). There are 15 residues in the CDR3. The V end was cut by 1 base, the J end by 6 bases, with 15 bases between. Germline V gene data show CDR1 as SGDLS and CDR2 as YYNGEE. CDR3 region: CASSVSGPGGDTQYF. In DNA form, the CDR3 reads TGTGCCAGCAGCGTATCAGGGCCTGGCGGCGATACGCAGTATTTT.

The V gene is TRBV4-2, the J gene TRBJ1-1; D remains unclear. This CDR3 comprises 12 residues. The germline V gene has CDR1 LGHNA and CDR2 YNFKEQ. Between the trimmed V and J ends, which lost 0 bases and 4 bases, there was a span of 3 bases. Written as DNA, the CDR3 is TGTGCCAGCAGCCAAGACATCACTGAAGCTTTCTTT. This codes for CASSQDITEAFF.

The chain links TRBV10-3 to TRBJ2-7, with D uncertain. With 6 bases removed from V and 0 bases from J, the gap between germline ends came to 12 bases. Germline CDR1 and CDR2: ENHRY and SYGVKD. The CDR3 is 14 amino acids. The DNA for the CDR3 is TGTGCCATCAGCGCCGTGGAGAGCTCCTACGAGCAGTACTTC. It encodes CAISAVESSYEQYF.

The chain joins TRBV12-3 or TRBV12-4 to TRBJ2-7; D is unclear. Trimming took off 6 bases at V and 5 bases at J, with 11 bases between the two ends. This CDR3 comprises 12 residues. DNA for the CDR3: TGTGCCAGCAGCCTCAGTAGGGACGAGCAGTACTTC. Its translation is CASSLSRDEQYF.

The chain combines TRBV7-8 with TRBJ2-7, with 14 nucleotides matching TRBD2. This CDR3 has 18 amino acids. Germline-derived CDR1 and CDR2 are SGHVS and FQNEAQ. V dropped 1 base and J dropped 4; count of bases not matched to a gene: 9. CDR3: CASSLEGTSGRTGYEQYF. CDR3 bases: TGTGCCAGCAGCTTAGAAGGGACTAGCGGGAGAACAGGGTACGAGCAGTACTTC. Variable domain in full (rest from reference TRBV7-8 and TRBJ2-7): GAGVSQSPRYKVAKRGQDVALRCDPISGHVSLFWYQQALGQGPEFLTYFQNEAQLDKSGLPSDRFFAERPEGSVSTLKIQRTQQEDSAVYLCASSLEGTSGRTGYEQYFGPGTRLTVT.

This clonotype was counted at least ten times. The V and J genes are TRBV3-1 and TRBJ2-1; 7 nucleotides align to TRBD2. V lost 2 bases to trimming and J lost 10 bases; unmatched junction nucleotides: 2. CDR3 length equals 12 residues. CDR1 is LGHDT and CDR2 is YNNKEL in the germline V gene (reference sequence). The CDR3 coding sequence is TGTGCCAGCAGCCAAAACGGGGGGGAGCAGTTCTTC. It is translated as CASSQNGGEQFF.

This clonotype showed up many times. The rearrangement uses TRBV13 and TRBJ2-7; 7 bases are a match to TRBD1. CDR3 size: 15 residues. V trimming: 0 bases; J trimming: 3 bases; junction bases outside the gene matches: 5. Per the germline V gene, CDR1 is PRHDT and CDR2 is FYEKMQ (reference sequence). CDR3 nucleotides: TGTGCCAGCAGCTTAGGCTGGACAGGAAGCTACGAGCAGTACTTC. It specifies CASSLGWTGSYEQYF. Variable domain in full (rest from reference TRBV13 and TRBJ2-7): AAGVIQSPRHLIKEKRETATLKCYPIPRHDTVYWYQQGPGQDPQFLISFYEKMQSDKGSIPDRFSAQQFSDYHSELNMSSLELGDSALYFCASSLGWTGSYEQYFGPGTRLTVT.